This entry concerns a single T cell receptor (beta chain). In the original workflow: Researchers report that nucleated cell counts were estimated from reference gene primer amplification. Libraries were prepared by immunoSEQ multiplex PCR; TCRdb keeps only in-frame clonotypes and omits some of them. D and trimming come from the DNA, and the V and J calls and clone size come from that table. This sample has more than 110,000 clones, with roughly 76% found just once. This sample was included in a study of blood T cell repertoires in COVID-19. Turning to the study itself: There were acute and convalescent COVID-19 samples, and they came from the United States, Italy and Spain. Sample material is recorded as cDNA or gDNA derived from T cells, B-cell-depleted T cells, or PBMCs.

The V and J ends lost 3 bases and 4 bases, in that order; junction bases with no gene match: 1. The CDR3 spans 13 residues. Germline-derived CDR1 and CDR2 are SGHVS and FQNEAQ. The sequenced sample was peripheral blood. The TCR comes from a man at least 80 years old with acute or convalescent COVID-19. The V gene is TRBV7-8, the J gene TRBJ1-2; TRBD1 aligns across 8 bases. CDR3 amino acids: CASSFGQGYGYTF. The CDR3 DNA sequence: TGTGCCAGCAGCTTTGGACAGGGCTATGGCTACACCTTC.